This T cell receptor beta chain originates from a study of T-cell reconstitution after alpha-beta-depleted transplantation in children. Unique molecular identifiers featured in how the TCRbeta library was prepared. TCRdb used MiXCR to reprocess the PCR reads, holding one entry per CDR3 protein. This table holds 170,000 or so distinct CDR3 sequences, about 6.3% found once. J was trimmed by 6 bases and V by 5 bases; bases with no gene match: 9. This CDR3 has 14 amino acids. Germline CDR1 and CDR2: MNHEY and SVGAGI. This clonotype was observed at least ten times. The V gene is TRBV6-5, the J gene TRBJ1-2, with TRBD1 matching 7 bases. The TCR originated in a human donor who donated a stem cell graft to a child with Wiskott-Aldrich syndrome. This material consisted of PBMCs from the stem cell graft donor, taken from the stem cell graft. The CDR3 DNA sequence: TGTGCCAGCAGTACCCGGACAGGTACCAATGGCTACACCTTC. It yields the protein CASSTRTGTNGYTF.